This TCR beta chain comes out of a study of blood T cell repertoires in COVID-19. Clones were read by immunoSEQ multiplex PCR, and TCRdb kept only the in-frame ones, dropping some. The data contain 130,000 to 150,000 clones, 87% of them seen just once; the ten biggest clones take up around 0.91%. The sequence was obtained from a woman between 50 and 59 years old with acute or convalescent COVID-19. The sample was peripheral blood.

The CDR3 DNA follows: TGTGCCAGCAGCCCGTTCACCGGGGAGCTGTTTTTT. Translation gives CASSPFTGELFF. V gene TRBV3-1 (or the pseudogene TRBV3-2) combines with J gene TRBJ2-2; D uncertain. Germline CDR1 is LGHDT and CDR2 is YNNKEL (reference sequence). V lost 4 bases, J lost 4 bases, and 4 bases lay in between. The CDR3 covers 12 residues.